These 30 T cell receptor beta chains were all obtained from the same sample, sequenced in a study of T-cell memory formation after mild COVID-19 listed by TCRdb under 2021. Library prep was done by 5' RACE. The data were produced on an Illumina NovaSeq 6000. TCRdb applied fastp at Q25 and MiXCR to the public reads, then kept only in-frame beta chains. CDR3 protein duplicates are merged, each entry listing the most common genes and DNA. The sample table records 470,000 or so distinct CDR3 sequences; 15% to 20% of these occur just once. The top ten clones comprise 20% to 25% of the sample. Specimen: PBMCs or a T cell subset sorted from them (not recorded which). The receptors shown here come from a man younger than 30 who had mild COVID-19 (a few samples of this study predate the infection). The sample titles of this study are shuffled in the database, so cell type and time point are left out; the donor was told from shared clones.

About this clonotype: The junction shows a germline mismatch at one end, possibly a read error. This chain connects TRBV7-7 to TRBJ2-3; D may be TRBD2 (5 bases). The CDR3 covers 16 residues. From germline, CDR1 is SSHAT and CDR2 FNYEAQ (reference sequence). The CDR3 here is CASSLTSGSSTDTQYF. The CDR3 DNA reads TGTGCTAGCAGCTTAACGTCGGGGAGTAGCACAGATACGCAGTATTTT.

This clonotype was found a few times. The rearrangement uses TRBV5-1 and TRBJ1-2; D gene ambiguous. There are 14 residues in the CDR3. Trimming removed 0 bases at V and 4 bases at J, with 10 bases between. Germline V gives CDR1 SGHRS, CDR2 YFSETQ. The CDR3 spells CASSLAGEGYGYTF. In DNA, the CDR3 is TGCGCCAGCAGCTTGGCCGGAGAGGGCTATGGCTACACCTTC.

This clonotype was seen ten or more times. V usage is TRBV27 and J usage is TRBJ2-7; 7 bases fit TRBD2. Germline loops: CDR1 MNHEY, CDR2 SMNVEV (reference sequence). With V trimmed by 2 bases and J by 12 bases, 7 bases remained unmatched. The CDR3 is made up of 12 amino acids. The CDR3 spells CASSLMGGDLYV. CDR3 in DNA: TGTGCCAGCAGTTTAATGGGGGGGGACCTGTACGTC.

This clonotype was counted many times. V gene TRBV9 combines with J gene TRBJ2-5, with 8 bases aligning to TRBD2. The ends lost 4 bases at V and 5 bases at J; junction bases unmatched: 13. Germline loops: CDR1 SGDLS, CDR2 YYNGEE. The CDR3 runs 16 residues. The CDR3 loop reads CASSISGSPSGETQYF. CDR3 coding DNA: TGTGCCAGCAGCATCAGCGGTTCGCCTAGCGGGGAGACCCAGTACTTC.

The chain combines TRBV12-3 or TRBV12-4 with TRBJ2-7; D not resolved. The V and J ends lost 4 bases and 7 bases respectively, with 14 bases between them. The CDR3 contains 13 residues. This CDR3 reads CASSSSLDREQYV. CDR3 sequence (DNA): TGTGCCAGCAGTTCATCGCTCGACCGGGAGCAGTACGTC.

The CDR3 DNA sequence: TGTGCCAGCAGCCCCCTCCCGGGACAGCGGAATAATTCACCCCTCCACTTT. Amino acid sequence: CASSPLPGQRNNSPLHF. This chain uses TRBV3-1 with TRBJ1-6, with 7 bases identical to TRBD1. Germline CDR1 LGHDT, CDR2 YNNKEL (reference sequence). After removal of 4 bases from V and 5 bases from J, the junction contained 11 bases not matched to a gene. The CDR3 is made up of 17 amino acids.

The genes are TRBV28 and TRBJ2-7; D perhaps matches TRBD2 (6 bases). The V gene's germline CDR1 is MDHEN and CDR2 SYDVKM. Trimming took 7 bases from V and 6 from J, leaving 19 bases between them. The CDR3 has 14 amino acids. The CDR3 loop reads CASTHGGFRTEQYF. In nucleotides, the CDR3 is TGTGCCAGCACTCACGGGGGTTTCCGTACCGAGCAGTACTTC.

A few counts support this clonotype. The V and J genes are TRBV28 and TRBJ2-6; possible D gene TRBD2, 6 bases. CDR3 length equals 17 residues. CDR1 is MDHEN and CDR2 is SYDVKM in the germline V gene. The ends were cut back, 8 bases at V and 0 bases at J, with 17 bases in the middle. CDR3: CASRPRGAFSGANVLTF. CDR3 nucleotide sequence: TGTGCCAGCCGTCCTCGCGGGGCCTTCTCTGGGGCCAACGTCCTGACTTTC.

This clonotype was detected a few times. The DNA for the CDR3 is TGTGCCAGCAGCTTGGAGAGGTCCAGGCAAGAGACCCAGTACTTC. This encodes CASSLERSRQETQYF. The gene calls are TRBV7-8 and TRBJ2-5; D remains unclear. V gave up 3 bases and J gave up 2 bases, with 13 bases separating them. The CDR3 contains 15 residues. CDR1 is SGHVS and CDR2 is FQNEAQ in the germline V gene.

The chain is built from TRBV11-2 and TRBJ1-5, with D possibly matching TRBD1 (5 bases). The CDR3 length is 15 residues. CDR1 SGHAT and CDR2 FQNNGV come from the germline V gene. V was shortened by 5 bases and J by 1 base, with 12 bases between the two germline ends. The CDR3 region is CASSRGSESNQPQHF. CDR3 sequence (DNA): TGTGCCAGCAGCCGGGGGTCAGAGAGCAATCAGCCCCAGCATTTT.

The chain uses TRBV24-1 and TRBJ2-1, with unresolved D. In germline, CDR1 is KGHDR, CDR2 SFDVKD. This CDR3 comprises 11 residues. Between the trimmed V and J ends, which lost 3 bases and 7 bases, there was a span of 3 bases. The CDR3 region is CATSDRNEQFF. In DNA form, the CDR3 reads TGTGCCACCAGTGATCGTAATGAGCAGTTCTTC.

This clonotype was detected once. CDR3 DNA sequence: TGCGCCAGCAGCTTGGAGGTACTGGCCGGGGAGCTGTTTTTT. This encodes CASSLEVLAGELFF. The chain uses TRBV5-1 and TRBJ2-2; no clear D. Germline V gives CDR1 SGHRS, CDR2 YFSETQ. The V and J ends lost 0 bases and 6 bases respectively, with 9 bases between them. This CDR3 comprises 14 residues.

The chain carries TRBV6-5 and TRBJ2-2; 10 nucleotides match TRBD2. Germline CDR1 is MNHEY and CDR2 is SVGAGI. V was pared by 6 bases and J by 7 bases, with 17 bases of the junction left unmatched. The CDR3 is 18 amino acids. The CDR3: CASSLRASSGGAVGELFF. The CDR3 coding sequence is TGTGCCAGCAGCTTAAGGGCTTCGAGCGGGGGGGCGGTCGGGGAGCTGTTTTTT.

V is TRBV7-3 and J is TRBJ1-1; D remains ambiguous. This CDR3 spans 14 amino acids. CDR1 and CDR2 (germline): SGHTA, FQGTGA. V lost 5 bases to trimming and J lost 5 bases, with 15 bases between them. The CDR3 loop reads CASSPHGDLTEAFF. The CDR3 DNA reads TGTGCCAGCAGCCCCCATGGGGATTTGACTGAAGCTTTCTTT. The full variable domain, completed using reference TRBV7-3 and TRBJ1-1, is GAGVSQTPSNKVTEKGKYVELRCDPISGHTALYWYRQSLGQGPEFLIYFQGTGAADDSGLPNDRFFAVRPEGSVSTLKIQRTERGDSAVYLCASSPHGDLTEAFFGQGTRLTVV.

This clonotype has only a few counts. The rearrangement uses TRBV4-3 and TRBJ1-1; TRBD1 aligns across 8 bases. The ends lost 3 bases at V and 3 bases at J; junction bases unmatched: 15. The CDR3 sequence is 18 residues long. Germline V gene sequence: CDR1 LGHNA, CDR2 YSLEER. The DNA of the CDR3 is TGCGCCAGCAGCCACGAGTTCACGCAGGGGGCGAGGTACACTGAAGCTTTCTTT. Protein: CASSHEFTQGARYTEAFF.

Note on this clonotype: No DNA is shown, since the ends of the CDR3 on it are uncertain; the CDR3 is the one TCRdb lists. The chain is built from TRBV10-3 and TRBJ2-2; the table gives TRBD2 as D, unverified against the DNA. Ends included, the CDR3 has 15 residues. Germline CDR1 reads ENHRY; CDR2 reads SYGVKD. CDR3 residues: CAIRKAGRNPGSCFF.

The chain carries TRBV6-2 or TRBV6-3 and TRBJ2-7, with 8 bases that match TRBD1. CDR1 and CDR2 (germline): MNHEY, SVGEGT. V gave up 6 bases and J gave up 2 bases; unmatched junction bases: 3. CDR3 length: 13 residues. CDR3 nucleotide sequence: TGTGCCAGCAGGCGGGACAGGACCTACGAGCAGTACGTC. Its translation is CASRRDRTYEQYV.

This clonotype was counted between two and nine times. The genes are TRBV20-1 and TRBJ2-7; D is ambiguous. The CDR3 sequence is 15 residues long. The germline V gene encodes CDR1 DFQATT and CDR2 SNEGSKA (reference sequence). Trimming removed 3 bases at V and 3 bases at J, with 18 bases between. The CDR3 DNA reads TGCAGTGCTAGTGGGTGGCTTTCGCGAAACTACGAGCAGTACTTC. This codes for CSASGWLSRNYEQYF.

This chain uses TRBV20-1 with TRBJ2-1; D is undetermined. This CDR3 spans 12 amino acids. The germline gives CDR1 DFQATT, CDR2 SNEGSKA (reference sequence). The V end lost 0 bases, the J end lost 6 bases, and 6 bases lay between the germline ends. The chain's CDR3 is CSAREPLNEQFF. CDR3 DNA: TGCAGTGCTAGAGAGCCCCTCAATGAGCAGTTCTTC.

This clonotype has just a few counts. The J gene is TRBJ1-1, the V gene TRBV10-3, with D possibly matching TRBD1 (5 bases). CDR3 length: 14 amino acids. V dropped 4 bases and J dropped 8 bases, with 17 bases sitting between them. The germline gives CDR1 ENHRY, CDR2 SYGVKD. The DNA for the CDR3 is TGTGCCATCAGTGGCACGGGGGGGTTAAGGGAAGCTTTCTTT. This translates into CAISGTGGLREAFF.

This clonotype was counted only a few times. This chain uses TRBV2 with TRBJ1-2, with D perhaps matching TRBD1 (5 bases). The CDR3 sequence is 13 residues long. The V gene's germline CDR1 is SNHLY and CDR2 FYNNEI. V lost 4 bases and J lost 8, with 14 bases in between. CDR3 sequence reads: CASSVQGSQGYTF. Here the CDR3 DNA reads TGTGCCAGCAGTGTTCAGGGTTCGCAAGGCTACACCTTC.

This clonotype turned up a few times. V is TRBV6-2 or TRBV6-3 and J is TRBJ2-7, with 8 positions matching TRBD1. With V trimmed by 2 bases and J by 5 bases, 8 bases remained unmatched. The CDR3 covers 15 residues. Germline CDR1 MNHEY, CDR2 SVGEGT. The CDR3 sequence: CASSYETGAVDEQYV. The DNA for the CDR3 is TGTGCCAGCAGTTACGAGACAGGGGCAGTCGACGAGCAGTACGTC.

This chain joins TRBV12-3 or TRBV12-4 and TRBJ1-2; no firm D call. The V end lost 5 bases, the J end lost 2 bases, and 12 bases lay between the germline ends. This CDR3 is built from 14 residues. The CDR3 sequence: CASSAGGSNYGYTF. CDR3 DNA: TGTGCCAGCAGTGCAGGTGGTTCGAACTATGGCTACACCTTC.

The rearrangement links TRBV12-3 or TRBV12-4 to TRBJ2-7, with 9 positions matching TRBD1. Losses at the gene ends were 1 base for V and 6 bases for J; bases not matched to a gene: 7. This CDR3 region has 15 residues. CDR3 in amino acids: CASSLEGTGPSEQYV. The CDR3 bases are TGTGCCAGCAGTTTAGAGGGGACAGGGCCCTCCGAGCAGTACGTC.

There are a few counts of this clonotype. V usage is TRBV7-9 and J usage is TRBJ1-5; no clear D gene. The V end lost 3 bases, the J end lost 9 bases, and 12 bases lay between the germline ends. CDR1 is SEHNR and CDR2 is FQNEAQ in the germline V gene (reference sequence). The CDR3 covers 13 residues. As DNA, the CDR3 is TGTGCCAGCAGCTTCGGGGAGTGGTGGCCCCAGCATTTT. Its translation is CASSFGEWWPQHF.

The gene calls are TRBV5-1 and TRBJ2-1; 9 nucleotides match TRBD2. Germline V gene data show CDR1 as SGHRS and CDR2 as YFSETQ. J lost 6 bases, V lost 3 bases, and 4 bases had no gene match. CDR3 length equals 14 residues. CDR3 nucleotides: TGCGCCAGCAGCTGGGGCGGGGGGGCCAATGAGCAGTTCTTC. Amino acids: CASSWGGGANEQFF.

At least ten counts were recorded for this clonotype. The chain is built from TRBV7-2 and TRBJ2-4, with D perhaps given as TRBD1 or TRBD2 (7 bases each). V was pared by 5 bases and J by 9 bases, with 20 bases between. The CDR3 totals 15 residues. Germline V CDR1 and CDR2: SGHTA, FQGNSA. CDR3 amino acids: CASSPMGRGGSIQYF. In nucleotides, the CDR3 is TGTGCCAGCAGCCCGATGGGCAGGGGGGGGAGCATTCAGTACTTC.

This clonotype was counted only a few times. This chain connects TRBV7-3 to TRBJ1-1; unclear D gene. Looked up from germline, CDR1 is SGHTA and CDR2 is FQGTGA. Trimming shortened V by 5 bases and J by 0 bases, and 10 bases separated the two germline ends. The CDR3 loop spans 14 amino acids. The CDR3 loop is CASSHSNMNTEAFF. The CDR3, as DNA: TGTGCCAGCAGCCACTCAAATATGAACACTGAAGCTTTCTTT.

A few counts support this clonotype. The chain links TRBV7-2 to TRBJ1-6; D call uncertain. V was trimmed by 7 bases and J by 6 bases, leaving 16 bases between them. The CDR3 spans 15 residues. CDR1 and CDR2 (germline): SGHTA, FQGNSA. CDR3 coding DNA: TGTGCCAGCACCCCTGCAGCAGGTGTTAATTCACCCCTCCACTTT. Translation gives CASTPAAGVNSPLHF.

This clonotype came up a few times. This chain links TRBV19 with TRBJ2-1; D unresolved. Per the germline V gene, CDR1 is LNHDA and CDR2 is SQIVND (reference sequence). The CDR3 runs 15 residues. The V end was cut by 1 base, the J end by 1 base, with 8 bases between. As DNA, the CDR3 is TGTGCCAGTAGTATAGCACGGCAGTCCTACAATGAGCAGTTCTTC. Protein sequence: CASSIARQSYNEQFF. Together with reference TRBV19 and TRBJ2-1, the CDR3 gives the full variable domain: DGGITQSPKYLFRKEGQNVTLSCEQNLNHDAMYWYRQDPGQGLRLIYYSQIVNDFQKGDIAEGYSVSREKKESFPLTVTSAQKNPTAFYLCASSIARQSYNEQFFGPGTRLTVL.